This T cell receptor beta chain was documented in a study of blood T cell repertoires in COVID-19. The germline V and J ends were trimmed by 1 base and 1 base, with 8 bases remaining between them. The CDR3 runs 14 residues. Germline-derived CDR1 and CDR2 are SQVTM and ANQGSEA. Using immunoSEQ multiplex PCR, the repertoire was profiled, and TCRdb retains in-frame clones only, with some absent. The sample carries about 200,000 clones, roughly 86% recorded once. Sequencing input: peripheral blood. The sequence was obtained from a young man with active or convalescent COVID-19. The V call is TRBV29-1, the J call TRBJ2-1, with a tentative D call TRBD1 (5 bases). CDR3: CSVEGQPSYNEQFF. The DNA for the CDR3 is TGCAGCGTTGAAGGACAGCCGTCCTACAATGAGCAGTTCTTC.